This T cell receptor beta chain came from a study of T cell responses to AZD1222 COVID-19 vaccine. Broader study findings: Regions 160-218 and 743-854 held dominance among vaccine-associated CD4 TCRs, which spanned spike. Unmutated regions of variants are reportedly targeted by nearly half of spike-specific TCRs. White British ancestry dominated among donors, who included more females, and clonal diversity was possibly underestimated.

Germline CDR1 and CDR2: LGHNA and YNFKEQ. V was clipped by 0 bases and J by 5 bases, with 10 bases between them. The CDR3 has 14 residues. On this clone: The antigen is undetermined.

Produced via immunoSEQ multiplex PCR; TCRdb's table is partial and in-frame only. The top ten hold just over 5.5% of the sample, which has some 140,000 clones, about 90% seen once. Sequences were derived from peripheral blood, sampled on day 0 of AZD1222 vaccination. V is TRBV4-2 and J is TRBJ1-2, with no clear D. The receptor's source is an adult in good health. This CDR3 reads CASSQDGLNYGYTF. CDR3 nucleotide sequence: TGTGCCAGCAGCCAAGACGGACTGAATTATGGCTACACCTTC.